This T cell receptor (beta chain) is drawn from a study of blood T cell repertoires in COVID-19. In the study overall: The samples span acute and convalescent COVID-19 from the United States, Italy and Spain. T cells, B-cell-depleted T cells, or PBMCs provided the cDNA or gDNA that served as material.

Points on this clone: The sample contains more than one DNA sequence encoding this CDR3.

TCRdb keeps only in-frame clones here, not all; method: immunoSEQ multiplex PCR. Altogether fewer than 350,000 clones are present, roughly nine tenths being singletons, with the ten largest covering less than 5%. Germline assignment: CDR1 SGHRS and CDR2 YFSETQ. The J segment lost 1 base and the V segment lost 1 base, leaving 2 bases of the junction unmatched. The CDR3 sequence is 15 residues long. This clonotype originated in an older woman with COVID-19, enrolled during active disease. The chain links TRBV5-1 to TRBJ2-7; 10 positions match TRBD2. Material: peripheral blood. The CDR3 loop reads CASSLLAGASYEQYF. The CDR3 DNA reads as TGCGCCAGCAGCTTGCTAGCGGGGGCGTCCTACGAGCAGTACTTC.